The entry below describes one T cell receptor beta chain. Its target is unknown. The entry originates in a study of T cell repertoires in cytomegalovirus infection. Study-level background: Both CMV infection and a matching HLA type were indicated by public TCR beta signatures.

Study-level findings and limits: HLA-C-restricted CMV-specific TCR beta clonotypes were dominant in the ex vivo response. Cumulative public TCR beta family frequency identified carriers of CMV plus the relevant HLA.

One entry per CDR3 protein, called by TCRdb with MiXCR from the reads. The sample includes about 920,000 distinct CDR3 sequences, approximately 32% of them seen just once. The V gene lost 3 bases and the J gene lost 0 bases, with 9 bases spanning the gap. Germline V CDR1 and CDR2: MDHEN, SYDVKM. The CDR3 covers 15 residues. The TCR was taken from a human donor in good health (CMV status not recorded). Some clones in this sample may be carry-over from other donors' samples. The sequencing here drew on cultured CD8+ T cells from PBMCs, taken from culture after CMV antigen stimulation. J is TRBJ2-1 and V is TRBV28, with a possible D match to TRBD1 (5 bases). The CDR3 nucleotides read TGTGCCAGCAGTTTCCTAGACAGCTCCTACAATGAGCAGTTCTTC. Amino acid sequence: CASSFLDSSYNEQFF.